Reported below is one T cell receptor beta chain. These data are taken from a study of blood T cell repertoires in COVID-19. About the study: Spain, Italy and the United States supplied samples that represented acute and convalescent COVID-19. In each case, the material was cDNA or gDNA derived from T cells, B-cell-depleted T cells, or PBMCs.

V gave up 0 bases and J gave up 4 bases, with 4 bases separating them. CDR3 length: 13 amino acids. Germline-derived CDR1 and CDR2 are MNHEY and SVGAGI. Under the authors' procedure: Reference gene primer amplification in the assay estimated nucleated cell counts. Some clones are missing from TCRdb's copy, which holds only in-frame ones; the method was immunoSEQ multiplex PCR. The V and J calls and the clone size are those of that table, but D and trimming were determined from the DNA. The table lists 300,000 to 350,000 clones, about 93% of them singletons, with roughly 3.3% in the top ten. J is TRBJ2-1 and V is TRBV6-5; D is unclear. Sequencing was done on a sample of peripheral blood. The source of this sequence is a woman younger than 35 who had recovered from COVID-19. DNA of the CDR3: TGTGCCAGCAGTTACTCAGCTTACAATGAGCAGTTCTTC. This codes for CASSYSAYNEQFF.